The 25 T cell receptor beta chains below come from one sample, sequenced in a study of T cell responses to AZD1222 COVID-19 vaccine. Measured with immunoSEQ multiplex PCR; TCRdb has only the in-frame clones, and not every one. The table records some 120,000 clones, about nine tenths of them present only once. This material consisted of peripheral blood, taken on day 0 of AZD1222 vaccination. These receptors originate from an adult in good health.

This chain links TRBV5-1 with TRBJ2-7; unclear D gene. Trimming took off 0 bases at V and 0 bases at J, with 10 bases between the two ends. Germline loops: CDR1 SGHRS, CDR2 YFSETQ. CDR3 length equals 15 residues. The CDR3 nucleotides are TGCGCCAGCAGCTTGGAGGGCTCCATCTCCTACGAGCAGTACTTC. Protein product: CASSLEGSISYEQYF. Full variable domain (remainder filled in from reference TRBV5-1 and TRBJ2-7): KAGVTQTPRYLIKTRGQQVTLSCSPISGHRSVSWYQQTPGQGLQFLFEYFSETQRNKGNFPGRFSGRQFSNSRSEMNVSTLELGDSALYLCASSLEGSISYEQYFGPGTRLTVT.

The chain carries TRBV10-3 and TRBJ1-1, with TRBD1 matching 10 bases. The V and J ends lost 10 bases and 9 bases, in that order; junction bases with no gene match: 11. This CDR3 region has 13 residues. CDR1 and CDR2 from the germline V gene are ENHRY and SYGVKD. Here the CDR3 DNA reads TGTGCCACGCTCAGACAGGGGGCCGAGAAAGCTTTCTTT. Its translation is CATLRQGAEKAFF.

V and J are TRBV27 and TRBJ2-2, with TRBD1 identical over 11 bases. CDR1 and CDR2 from the germline V gene are MNHEY and SMNVEV (reference sequence). Trimming took 5 bases from V and 4 from J; bases not matched to a gene: 12. The CDR3 totals 18 residues. CDR3 nucleotides: TGTGCCAGCAGTCTTAGGACAGGGGGCACCTCGGGCACCGGGGAGCTGTTTTTT. This gives the protein CASSLRTGGTSGTGELFF.

The chain recombines TRBV6-5 with TRBJ1-2; 7 positions match TRBD1. CDR3 size: 14 residues. Per germline, CDR1 MNHEY and CDR2 SVGAGI. After removal of 0 bases from V and 2 bases from J, the junction contained 0 bases not matched to a gene. CDR3 region: CASSYSQGNYGYTF. The CDR3 bases are TGTGCCAGCAGTTACTCACAGGGGAACTATGGCTACACCTTC.

The rearrangement uses TRBV27 and TRBJ2-7; unclear D gene. The CDR3 runs to 13 residues. With 5 bases removed from V and 3 bases from J, the gap between germline ends came to 11 bases. Germline loops: CDR1 MNHEY, CDR2 SMNVEV (reference sequence). The CDR3 spells CASSLRLDYEQYF. Written as DNA, the CDR3 is TGTGCCAGCAGTCTCCGACTTGACTACGAGCAGTACTTC.

V and J are TRBV18 and TRBJ2-2, with D perhaps given as TRBD1 or TRBD2 (5 bases each). The CDR3 totals 14 residues. The germline V and J ends were trimmed by 10 bases and 4 bases, with 16 bases remaining between them. CDR1 is KGHSH, CDR2 LQKENI, per germline. The CDR3: CATVGDAPTGELFF. The CDR3 region has the DNA TGTGCCACCGTCGGGGACGCACCCACCGGGGAGCTGTTTTTT.

The chain uses TRBV29-1 and TRBJ2-5; D gene uncertain. The CDR3 has 13 amino acids. V shed 5 bases and J shed 5 bases, with 15 bases lying between them. Germline V CDR1 and CDR2: SQVTM, ANQGSEA. The CDR3 DNA follows: TGCAGCGTTCCCACCCCAACTGGGGAGACCCAGTACTTC. Residues: CSVPTPTGETQYF.

The table lists this clone with a few counts. The rearrangement links TRBV5-4 to TRBJ2-7; D is uncertain. V dropped 4 bases and J dropped 7 bases, with 21 bases sitting between them. The germline V gene has CDR1 SGHNT and CDR2 YYREEE (reference sequence). This CDR3 is 15 amino acids long. CDR3 amino acids: CASSPFRALGVEQYF. The CDR3 DNA sequence: TGTGCCAGCAGCCCCTTTCGGGCGCTCGGCGTAGAGCAGTACTTC.

The rearrangement uses TRBV7-9 and TRBJ2-7, with D possibly called TRBD1 or TRBD2 (5 bases each). Trimming removed 3 bases at V and 3 bases at J, with 6 bases between. The CDR3 has 12 residues. Germline CDR1 SEHNR, CDR2 FQNEAQ (reference sequence). CDR3 sequence (DNA): TGTGCCAGCAGCTTGGGGGTCTACGAGCAGTACTTC. Translated: CASSLGVYEQYF.

The chain joins TRBV25-1 to TRBJ2-2, with TRBD1 identical over 8 bases. Germline lookup yields CDR1 MGHDK and CDR2 SYGVNS. Trimming at V came to 4 bases and at J to 3 bases, leaving 4 bases not matched to a gene. This CDR3 is 15 amino acids long. As DNA, the CDR3 is TGTGCCAGCAGTGGGAACAGGGGGGACACCGGGGAGCTGTTTTTT. Its translation: CASSGNRGDTGELFF.

The chain employs TRBV20-1 and TRBJ2-5, with a weak D call TRBD2 (6 bases). Looked up from germline, CDR1 is DFQATT and CDR2 is SNEGSKA (reference sequence). Trimming took off 3 bases at V and 5 bases at J, with 22 bases between the two ends. The CDR3 length is 16 residues. For the CDR3, the DNA is TGCAGTGCTAGTTTGGAGGGGAGAGGTCCCGGGGAGACCCAGTACTTC. This codes for CSASLEGRGPGETQYF.

The V call is TRBV6-5, the J call TRBJ1-1; D unclear. CDR1 and CDR2 from the germline V gene are MNHEY and SVGAGI. This CDR3 is built from 15 residues. Between the trimmed V and J ends, which lost 2 bases and 2 bases, there was a span of 12 bases. The CDR3 is CASSYSSGANTEAFF. The CDR3 DNA sequence: TGTGCCAGCAGTTACAGTTCAGGAGCCAACACTGAAGCTTTCTTT.

The rearrangement joins TRBV19 to TRBJ2-2; unclear D gene. CDR1 is LNHDA and CDR2 is SQIVND in the germline V gene (reference sequence). CDR3 length: 19 residues. The germline V and J ends were trimmed by 5 bases and 5 bases, with 27 bases remaining between them. CDR3: CASSSPRLAAPHPTGELFF. CDR3 bases: TGTGCCAGTAGTTCCCCCCGACTGGCCGCCCCCCATCCTACCGGGGAGCTGTTTTTT.

The V gene is TRBV2, the J gene TRBJ2-7; 12 nucleotides line up with TRBD2. V was pared by 0 bases and J by 2 bases, with 11 bases of the junction left unmatched. The CDR3 runs 19 residues. Germline CDR1 is SNHLY and CDR2 is FYNNEI. The CDR3 here is CASSEAPGASGRGTYEQYF. CDR3 DNA sequence: TGTGCCAGCAGTGAAGCGCCAGGGGCTAGCGGGAGGGGGACCTACGAGCAGTACTTC.

The J gene is TRBJ1-5, the V gene TRBV28, with D tentatively TRBD1 (6 bases). The CDR3 covers 15 residues. With 3 bases removed from V and 6 bases from J, the gap between germline ends came to 15 bases. The germline V gene encodes CDR1 MDHEN and CDR2 SYDVKM. The DNA for the CDR3 is TGTGCCAGCAGTTTCAGCGAACAGGGAAGTCAGCCCCAGCATTTT. It is translated as CASSFSEQGSQPQHF.

V gene TRBV5-1 combines with J gene TRBJ2-7, with D perhaps being TRBD1 or TRBD2 (7 bases each). The CDR3 is 16 residues long. The V end lost 4 bases, the J end lost 3 bases, and 20 bases lay between the germline ends. Germline-derived CDR1 and CDR2 are SGHRS and YFSETQ. The chain's CDR3 is CASSPKGQGGFYEQYF. CDR3 nucleotides: TGCGCCAGCAGCCCTAAAGGGCAGGGGGGGTTCTACGAGCAGTACTTC.

The chain employs TRBV6-5 and TRBJ2-7, with a possible D match to TRBD1 (6 bases). The CDR3 has 14 amino acids. The germline gives CDR1 MNHEY, CDR2 SVGAGI. V was pared by 6 bases and J by 4 bases, with 16 bases between. The CDR3 region is CASRKQGDVYEQYF. In nucleotides, the CDR3 is TGTGCCAGCAGAAAACAGGGCGACGTGTACGAGCAGTACTTC.

The V call is TRBV10-3, the J call TRBJ2-2, with D perhaps matching TRBD1 or TRBD2 (5 bases each). V dropped 5 bases and J dropped 7 bases, with 14 bases sitting between them. There are 14 residues in the CDR3. Germline assignment: CDR1 ENHRY and CDR2 SYGVKD. DNA for the CDR3: TGTGCCATCAGTCCGGGACCAGGCGGCGGGGAGCTGTTTTTT. Protein sequence: CAISPGPGGGELFF.

The rearrangement uses TRBV7-2 and TRBJ1-2; TRBD1 agrees at 8 bases. Germline assignment: CDR1 SGHTA and CDR2 FQGNSA. Unmatched junction bases numbered 6, after V lost 4 bases and J lost 8 bases. The CDR3 covers 13 residues. The CDR3 DNA reads as TGTGCCAGCAGCTCCCAGGGGGCAGGGGGCTACACCTTC. Its protein is CASSSQGAGGYTF.

This chain uses TRBV6-5 with TRBJ1-5, with D perhaps TRBD1 (5 bases). V was cut by 10 bases and J by 1 base, with 11 bases left in between. Germline loops: CDR1 MNHEY, CDR2 SVGAGI. CDR3 length equals 13 residues. The CDR3 reads CAKTGDSNQPQHF. The CDR3 coding sequence is TGTGCCAAGACGGGGGACAGCAATCAGCCCCAGCATTTT.

V usage is TRBV7-5 and J usage is TRBJ1-5; TRBD1, the table's D call, was not compared with the DNA. TRBV7-5 is a pseudogene locus. The CDR3 is made up of 12 amino acids. As DNA, the CDR3 is TGTGTCAGACTGGGCAGCAATCAGCCCCAGCATTTT. Its protein product is CVRLGSNQPQHF.

This clone has more than one count but fewer than ten. The chain employs TRBV14 and TRBJ1-3; 8 bases are shared with TRBD1. J gave up 4 bases and V 4 bases, and 6 bases lay outside the gene matches. This CDR3 contains 15 residues. CDR1 is SGHDN, CDR2 FVKESK, per germline. For the CDR3, the DNA is TGTGCCAGCAGCCGCCGAACAGGGGGAGGAAACACCATATATTTT. Protein: CASSRRTGGGNTIYF.

The chain is built from TRBV3-1 (or the pseudogene TRBV3-2) and TRBJ2-3, with 12 bases fitting TRBD2. CDR1 LGHDT and CDR2 YNNKEL come from the germline V gene (reference sequence). This CDR3 is 23 amino acids long. The ends lost 3 bases at V and 1 base at J; junction bases unmatched: 23. This chain's CDR3 is CASSHPLPPRRLAGVRGTDTQYF. The CDR3, as DNA: TGTGCCAGCAGCCATCCCCTTCCACCCCGACGACTAGCGGGAGTGCGGGGCACAGATACGCAGTATTTT.

The chain employs TRBV7-3 and TRBJ2-1, with 10 bases aligning to TRBD2. Germline loops: CDR1 SGHTA, CDR2 FQGTGA. The CDR3 sequence is 17 residues long. V trimming: 3 bases; J trimming: 1 base; junction bases outside the gene matches: 6. CDR3 region: CASSFQAGGVSYNEQFF. In nucleotides, the CDR3 is TGTGCCAGCAGCTTTCAAGCGGGAGGGGTTTCCTACAATGAGCAGTTCTTC.

The chain has TRBV28 and TRBJ2-3, with D uncertain. V gave up 5 bases and J gave up 0 bases, with 15 bases separating them. Per the germline V gene, CDR1 is MDHEN and CDR2 is SYDVKM. CDR3 size: 16 residues. The CDR3 DNA sequence: TGTGCCAGCAGTCCCCCTAGAAGTACTAGCACAGATACGCAGTATTTT. Translated: CASSPPRSTSTDTQYF.